This T cell receptor (beta chain) came from a study of response to subunit inactivated influenza vaccine (dated by TCRdb to 2017 to 2018). For context, the study as a whole: Deep quantitative profiling of the T cell receptor repertoire was used in the study to follow responses to a trivalent subunit inactivated influenza vaccine.

Overall results and qualifications from the work: The authors suggested that each seasonal influenza vaccination may recruit only a limited number of new T cells.

To prepare the library, RT-PCR was applied. Sequencing was carried out with an Illumina HiSeq 2500. The public reads were reanalyzed by TCRdb: fastp trimming at Q25, MiXCR alignment, in-frame beta chains only. Each entry merges the rows of one CDR3 protein and shows their most common DNA and genes. For this sample the table gives around 150,000 distinct CDR3 sequences, of which roughly a tenth were detected only once. The top ten clones comprise about an eighth of the sample. The CDR3 runs 15 residues from the cysteine to the phenylalanine. CDR3 DNA only is kept here, 45 bases in frame from base 1. In regard to this clonotype: Its antigen is not yet known. Mismatch with germline at one junction end may stem from a read error.

In the paper's terms, the time point label means: approximately 40 days after influenza vaccine administration. This TCR came from a man aged 50-59 years who received an inactivated influenza vaccine. Donor details come from another sample of the same person, matched by shared clones. Sequencing used non-naive T cells sorted from PBMCs, obtained more than 35 days after vaccination. Taken with the paper, the label for cell subset or site translates to: memory T cell fraction. The chain is assembled from TRBV12-3 or TRBV12-4 and TRBJ1-6; 7 bases in between match TRBD1. The DNA sequence follows: TGTGCCACCAGTTTAAGACAGGGCAACACCTCACCCCTCCACTTT. Its product reads: CATSLRQGNTSPLHF.